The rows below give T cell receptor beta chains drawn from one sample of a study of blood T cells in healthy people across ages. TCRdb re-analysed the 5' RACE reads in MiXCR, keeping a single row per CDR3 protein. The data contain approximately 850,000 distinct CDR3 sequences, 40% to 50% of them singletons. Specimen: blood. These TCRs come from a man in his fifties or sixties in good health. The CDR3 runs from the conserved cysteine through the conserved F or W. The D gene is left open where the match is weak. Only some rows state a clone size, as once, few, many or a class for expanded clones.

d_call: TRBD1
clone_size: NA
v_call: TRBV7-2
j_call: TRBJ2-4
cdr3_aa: CASSLEAGQGNIQYF
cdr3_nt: TGTGCCAGCAGCTTAGAGGCGGGACAGGGAAACATTCAGTACTTC

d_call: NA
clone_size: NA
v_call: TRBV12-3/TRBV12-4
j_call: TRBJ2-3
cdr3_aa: CASSPPQATGDTQYF
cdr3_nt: TGTGCCAGCAGTCCGCCCCAGGCAACAGGGGATACGCAGTATTTT

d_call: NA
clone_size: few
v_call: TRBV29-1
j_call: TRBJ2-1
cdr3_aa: CSARTGANEQFF
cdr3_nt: TGCAGCGCTCGTACGGGGGCCAATGAGCAGTTCTTC

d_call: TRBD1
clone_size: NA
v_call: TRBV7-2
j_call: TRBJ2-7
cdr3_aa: CASSLDRQGFHEQYF
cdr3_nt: TGTGCCAGCAGCTTAGATAGACAGGGGTTCCACGAGCAGTACTTC

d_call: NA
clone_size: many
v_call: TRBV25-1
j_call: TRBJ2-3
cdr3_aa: CASRARAGWGDTQYF
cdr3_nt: TGTGCCAGCAGGGCAAGAGCGGGCTGGGGAGATACGCAGTATTTT

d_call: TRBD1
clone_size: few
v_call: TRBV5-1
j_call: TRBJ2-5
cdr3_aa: CASSQGTGVQETQYF
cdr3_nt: TGCGCCAGCAGCCAGGGGACAGGGGTTCAAGAGACCCAGTACTTC

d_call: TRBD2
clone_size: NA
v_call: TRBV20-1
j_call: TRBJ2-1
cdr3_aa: CSARLAGENNNERFF
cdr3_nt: TGCAGTGCTAGGCTAGCGGGGGAGAATAACAATGAGCGGTTCTTC

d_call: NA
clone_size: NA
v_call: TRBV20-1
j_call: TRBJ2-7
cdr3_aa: CSARKSGTPYEQYF
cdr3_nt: TGCAGTGCTAGGAAAAGCGGAACCCCCTACGAGCAGTACTTC

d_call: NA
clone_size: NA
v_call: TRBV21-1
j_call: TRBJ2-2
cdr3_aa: CASSKTRGTGVSTGELFF
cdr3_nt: TGTGCCAGCAGCAAAACGAGGGGGACAGGGGTTTCCACCGGGGAGCTGTTTTTT

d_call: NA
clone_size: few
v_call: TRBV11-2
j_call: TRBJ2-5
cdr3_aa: CASTGGRAETQYF
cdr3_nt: TGTGCCAGCACCGGTGGCAGGGCCGAGACCCAGTACTTC

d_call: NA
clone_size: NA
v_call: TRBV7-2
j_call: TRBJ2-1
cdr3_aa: CASSKKMGTAAYNEQFF
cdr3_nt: TGTGCCAGCAGCAAAAAGATGGGCACCGCGGCCTACAATGAGCAGTTCTTC

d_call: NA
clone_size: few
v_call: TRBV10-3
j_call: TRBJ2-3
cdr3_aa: CAISESRQTQYF
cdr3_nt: TGTGCCATCAGTGAAAGCAGGCAGACGCAGTATTTT

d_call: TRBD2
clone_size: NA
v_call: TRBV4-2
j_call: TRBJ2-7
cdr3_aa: CASSQEALAVAEQYF
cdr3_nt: TGTGCCAGCAGCCAAGAAGCACTAGCGGTGGCCGAGCAGTACTTC

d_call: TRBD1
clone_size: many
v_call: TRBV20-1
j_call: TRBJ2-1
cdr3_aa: CSATAGDRASYNEQFF
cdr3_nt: TGCAGTGCCACCGCTGGGGACAGGGCTTCCTACAATGAGCAGTTCTTC

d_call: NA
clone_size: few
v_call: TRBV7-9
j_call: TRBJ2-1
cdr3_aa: CALQGQFINEQFF
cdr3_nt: TGTGCCTTACAGGGACAATTTATCAATGAGCAGTTCTTC

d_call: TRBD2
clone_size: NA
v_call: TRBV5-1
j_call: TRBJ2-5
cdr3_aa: CASSLEVSGHGGTQYF
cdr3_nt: TGCGCCAGCAGCTTGGAGGTTAGCGGGCACGGTGGGACCCAGTACTTC

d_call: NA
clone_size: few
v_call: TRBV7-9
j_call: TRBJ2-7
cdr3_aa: CASSPPGHPYEPQYF
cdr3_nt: TGTGCCAGCAGCCCTCCGGGACACCCGTACGAACCCCAGTACTTC

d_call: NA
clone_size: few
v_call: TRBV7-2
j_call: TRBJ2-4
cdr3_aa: CASSLAGGADIQYF
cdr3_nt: TGTGCCAGCAGCCTAGCCGGGGGCGCGGACATTCAGTACTTC

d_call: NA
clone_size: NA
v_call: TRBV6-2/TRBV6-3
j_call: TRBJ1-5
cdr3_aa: CASLDTEGFQPQHF
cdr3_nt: TGTGCCAGCTTGGACACGGAGGGGTTTCAGCCCCAGCATTTT

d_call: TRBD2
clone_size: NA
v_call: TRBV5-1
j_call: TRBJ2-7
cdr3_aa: CASSGGGILSEQYF
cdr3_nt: TGCGCCAGCAGCGGCGGGGGTATACTCTCCGAGCAGTACTTC

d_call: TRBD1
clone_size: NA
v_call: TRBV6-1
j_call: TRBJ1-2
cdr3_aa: CASSDVNGQGYGYTF
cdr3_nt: TGTGCCAGCAGTGACGTTAACGGACAGGGATATGGCTACACCTTC

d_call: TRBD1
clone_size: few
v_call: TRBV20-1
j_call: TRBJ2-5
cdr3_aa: CSARQDRGPETQYF
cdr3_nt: TGCAGTGCTAGACAGGACAGGGGACCAGAGACCCAGTACTTC

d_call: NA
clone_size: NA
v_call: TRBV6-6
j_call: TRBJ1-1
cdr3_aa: CASSYFSAGNTEAFF
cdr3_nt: TGTGCCAGCAGTTACTTCTCTGCGGGTAACACTGAAGCTTTCTTT

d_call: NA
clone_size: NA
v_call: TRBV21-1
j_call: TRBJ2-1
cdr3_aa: CASSKVGSGQVVPVVRNNGQFF
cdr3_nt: TGTGCCAGCAGCAAAGTGGGCTCGGGACAGGTCGTCCCAGTCGTCAGAAACAATGGGCAGTTCTTC

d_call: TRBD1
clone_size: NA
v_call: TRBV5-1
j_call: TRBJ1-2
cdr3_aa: CASSPAGQGYGYTF
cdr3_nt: TGCGCCAGCAGCCCGGCGGGACAGGGCTATGGCTACACCTTC

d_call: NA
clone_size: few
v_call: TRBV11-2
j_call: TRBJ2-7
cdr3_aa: CASSLETGSYNEQYF
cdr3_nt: TGTGCCAGCAGCTTAGAGACTGGTTCCTACAATGAGCAGTACTTC

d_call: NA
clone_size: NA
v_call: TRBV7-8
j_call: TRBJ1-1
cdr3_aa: CASSLPGGGGTEAFF
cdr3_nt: TGTGCCAGCAGCTTACCGGGTGGCGGGGGGACTGAAGCTTTCTTT

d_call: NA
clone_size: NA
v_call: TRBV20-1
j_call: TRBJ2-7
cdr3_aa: CSAITARGVYEQYF
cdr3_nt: TGCAGTGCTATCACTGCGAGAGGGGTCTACGAGCAGTACTTC

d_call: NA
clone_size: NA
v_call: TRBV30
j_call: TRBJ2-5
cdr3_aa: CAWSVGPGETQYF
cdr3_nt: TGTGCCTGGAGTGTTGGGCCGGGAGAGACCCAGTACTTC

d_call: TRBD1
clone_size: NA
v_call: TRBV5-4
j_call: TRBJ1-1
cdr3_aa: CASSPRQGLFTEAFF
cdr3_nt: TGTGCCAGCAGCCCACGACAGGGTCTGTTCACTGAAGCTTTCTTT

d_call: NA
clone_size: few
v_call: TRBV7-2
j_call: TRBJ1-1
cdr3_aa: CASSTWRGGGGTEAFF
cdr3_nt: TGTGCCAGCAGCACCTGGCGGGGCGGCGGAGGCACTGAAGCTTTCTTT

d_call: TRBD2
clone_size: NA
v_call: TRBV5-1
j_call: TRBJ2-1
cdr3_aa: CASSLPDSGRWHEQFF
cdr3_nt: TGCGCCAGCAGCTTGCCGGATAGCGGGAGGTGGCATGAGCAGTTCTTC

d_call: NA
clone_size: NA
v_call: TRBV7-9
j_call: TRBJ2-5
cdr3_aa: CASSLDSLGGPGETQYF
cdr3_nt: TGTGCCAGCAGCTTAGATTCCTTGGGGGGCCCGGGGGAGACCCAGTACTTC

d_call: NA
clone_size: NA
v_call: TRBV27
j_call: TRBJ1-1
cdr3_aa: CASTHLSGVTEAFF
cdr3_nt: TGTGCCAGCACTCATCTGTCGGGGGTTACTGAAGCTTTCTTT

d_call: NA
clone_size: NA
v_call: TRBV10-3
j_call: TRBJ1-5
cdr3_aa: CAISESPRDSNQPQHF
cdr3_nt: TGTGCCATCAGTGAGTCTCCCCGAGATAGCAATCAGCCCCAGCATTTT

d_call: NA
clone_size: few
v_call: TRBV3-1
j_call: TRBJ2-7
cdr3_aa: CASSQGIGISYEQYF
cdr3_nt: TGTGCCAGCAGCCAAGGCATCGGAATTTCCTACGAGCAGTACTTC

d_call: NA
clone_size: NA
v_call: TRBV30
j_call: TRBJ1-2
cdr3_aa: CATSGSSNYGYTF
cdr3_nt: TGTGCCACCTCCGGGTCCAGCAACTATGGCTACACCTTC

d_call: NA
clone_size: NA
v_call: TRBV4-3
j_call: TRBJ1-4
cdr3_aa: CASSQDWAPGPQHEKLFF
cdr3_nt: TGCGCCAGCAGCCAAGATTGGGCTCCGGGCCCCCAGCACGAAAAACTGTTTTTT

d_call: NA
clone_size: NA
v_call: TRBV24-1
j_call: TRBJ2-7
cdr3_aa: CATTRRVREQYF
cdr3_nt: TGTGCCACCACCCGGCGGGTTCGCGAGCAGTACTTC